Listed below are T cell receptor beta chains from one sample, sequenced in a study of blood T cell repertoires in COVID-19. The protocol was immunoSEQ multiplex PCR, while the TCRdb copy is restricted to in-frame clones and leaves out a portion. Altogether around 150,000 clones are present, about 88% being singletons, with the ten largest covering 15% to 20%. Sequenced input: peripheral blood. The receptors come from a man aged 55 to 70 with active or convalescent COVID-19. CDR3s include the opening cysteine and the closing phenylalanine or tryptophan. Each record gives: V gene, clone size, D gene, J gene, CDR3 protein, CDR3 DNA. A D gene is named only where the DNA matches it firmly. A row's size may be missing; if present it is once, few, many or a size class.

>TRBV6-5|-|TRBD1|TRBJ2-7
CASSYSGTGPEQYF
TGTGCCAGCAGTTACTCGGGGACAGGGCCCGAGCAGTACTTC
>TRBV15|-|-|TRBJ1-2
CATSNGNYGYTF
TGTGCCACCAGCAATGGCAACTATGGCTACACCTTC
>TRBV19|-|TRBD1|TRBJ2-2
CASTERQGVWNTGELFF
TGTGCCAGTACGGAAAGACAGGGGGTTTGGAACACCGGGGAGCTGTTTTTT
>TRBV19|-|-|TRBJ1-1
CASSTSDRWAEAFF
TGTGCCAGTAGTACTTCCGACAGGTGGGCTGAAGCTTTCTTT
>TRBV18|-|-|TRBJ2-7
CASSPQDLTDEQYF
TGTGCCAGCTCACCACAGGACTTAACGGACGAGCAGTACTTC
>TRBV19|-|TRBD1|TRBJ1-5
CASTDSGTGNQPQHF
TGTGCCAGTACCGATTCGGGGACAGGGAATCAGCCCCAGCATTTT
>TRBV7-9|-|-|TRBJ1-2
CASSRSHYDYGYTF
TGTGCCAGCAGCCGTAGCCATTACGACTATGGCTACACCTTC
>TRBV19|few|-|TRBJ1-3
CASSRPGSGNTIYF
TGTGCCAGTAGCCGTCCGGGGTCCGGAAACACCATATATTTT
>TRBV9|-|-|TRBJ1-2
CASTSDKGRNYGYTF
TGTGCCAGCACCTCGGACAAGGGTAGGAACTATGGCTACACCTTC
>TRBV5-1|-|-|TRBJ2-7
CASSLVPWADSYEQYF
TGCGCCAGCAGCTTGGTCCCTTGGGCAGACTCCTACGAGCAGTACTTC
>TRBV2|-|-|TRBJ1-4
CASSPNSQGAEKLFF
TGTGCCAGCAGCCCCAACTCGCAGGGTGCTGAAAAACTGTTTTTT
>TRBV19|-|TRBD1|TRBJ1-5
CASRDRGDQPQHF
TGTGCCAGCCGGGACAGGGGTGATCAGCCCCAGCATTTT
>TRBV2|once|TRBD2|TRBJ2-1
CASRRGTSGNNEQFF
TGTGCCAGCAGGAGAGGGACTAGCGGGAACAATGAGCAGTTCTTC
>TRBV19|-|-|TRBJ1-1
CASSMWRNTEAFF
TGTGCCAGTAGTATGTGGAGGAACACTGAAGCTTTCTTT
>TRBV18|-|-|TRBJ1-2
CASSPTGQNYGYTF
TGTGCCAGCTCACCTACAGGCCAGAACTATGGCTACACCTTC
>TRBV21-1|-|-|TRBJ1-2
CASSKGRTGKPYGYTF
TGTGCCAGCAGCAAAGGCCGGACAGGGAAACCCTATGGCTACACCTTC
>TRBV5-8|-|-|TRBJ1-1
CASTLTELNTEAFF
TGTGCCAGCACCTTGACAGAACTGAACACTGAAGCTTTCTTT
>TRBV11-3|-|TRBD2|TRBJ2-1
CASSTMGGESYNEQFF
TGTGCCAGCAGCACCATGGGGGGGGAATCCTACAATGAGCAGTTCTTC
>TRBV7-2|-|-|TRBJ1-1
CASSLGGWTEAFF
TGTGCCAGCAGCTTAGGGGGCTGGACTGAAGCTTTCTTT
>TRBV5-5|-|-|TRBJ2-3
CASSSTKDTQYF
TGTGCCAGCAGCTCTACGAAGGATACGCAGTATTTT
>TRBV28|-|-|TRBJ1-2
CAIRGGAPGYGYTF
TGTGCCATCCGGGGGGGGGCTCCTGGCTATGGCTACACCTTC
>TRBV28|-|TRBD1|TRBJ1-4
CASSKQGSTNEKLFF
TGTGCCAGCAGCAAACAGGGGTCTACTAATGAAAAACTGTTTTTT
>TRBV10-1|few|TRBD1|TRBJ1-2
CASSETGDYGYTF
TGCGCCAGCAGTGAGACAGGGGACTATGGCTACACCTTC
>TRBV5-6|-|TRBD1|TRBJ1-6
CASSLGFGQGDNSPLHF
TGTGCCAGCAGCTTGGGGTTCGGGCAGGGGGATAATTCACCCCTCCACTTT
>TRBV6-5|-|TRBD2|TRBJ2-1
CASMRASGPYNEQFF
TGTGCCAGCATGAGGGCTAGCGGGCCCTACAATGAGCAGTTCTTC
>TRBV6-4|-|-|TRBJ1-2
CASSESQGGGYTF
TGTGCCAGCAGTGAAAGTCAGGGTGGCGGCTACACCTTC
>TRBV19|-|TRBD1|TRBJ2-1
CASTPGQGWNEQFF
TGTGCCAGCACCCCGGGACAGGGTTGGAATGAGCAGTTCTTC
>TRBV6-5|few|-|TRBJ1-4
CASSRNSATNEKLFF
TGTGCCAGCAGTCGAAACAGTGCAACTAATGAAAAACTGTTTTTT
>TRBV7-6|once|TRBD1|TRBJ1-5
CASSPRQGASNQPQHF
TGTGCCAGCAGCCCCCGGCAGGGGGCAAGCAATCAGCCCCAGCATTTT
>TRBV18|-|-|TRBJ2-5
CASSHLSVGSGQETQYF
TGTGCCAGCTCGCACCTGTCAGTCGGGAGCGGCCAAGAGACCCAGTACTTC
>TRBV28|-|-|TRBJ1-5
CASRGPTGFHQPQHF
TGTGCCAGCAGAGGGCCAACAGGGTTCCATCAGCCCCAGCATTTT
>TRBV6-5|-|TRBD1|TRBJ2-7
CASSPGQGTYEQYF
TGTGCCAGCAGTCCAGGACAGGGTACCTACGAGCAGTACTTC
>TRBV19|-|TRBD2|TRBJ2-7
CASTPGGGIGGYEQYF
TGTGCCAGTACCCCTGGGGGAGGGATTGGAGGCTACGAGCAGTACTTC
>TRBV28|-|-|TRBJ1-1
CASSLRTDMNTEAFF
TGTGCCAGCAGTTTAAGGACAGACATGAACACTGAAGCTTTCTTT
>TRBV6-4|-|TRBD1|TRBJ2-2
CASSGEGASTGELFF
TGTGCCAGCAGTGGTGAGGGGGCAAGCACCGGGGAGCTGTTTTTT
>TRBV3-1/TRBV3-2|-|-|TRBJ1-1
CASSQNPAGYTEAFF
TGTGCCAGCAGCCAAAACCCAGCAGGGTACACTGAAGCTTTCTTT
>TRBV5-1|-|TRBD1|TRBJ1-1
CASRIGQGGNTEAFF
TGCGCCAGCAGAATAGGACAGGGAGGGAACACTGAAGCTTTCTTT
>TRBV3-1/TRBV3-2|-|TRBD1|TRBJ2-7
CASSQQGAGYEQYF
TGTGCCAGCAGCCAACAGGGGGCCGGTTACGAGCAGTACTTC
>TRBV6-1|-|TRBD1|TRBJ1-5
CASNPGQGYQPQHF
TGTGCCAGCAACCCGGGACAGGGGTATCAGCCCCAGCATTTT
>TRBV2|-|TRBD1|TRBJ2-5
CASSPRTGSETQYF
TGTGCCAGCAGTCCCCGGACAGGGTCCGAGACCCAGTACTTC
>TRBV6-4|-|-|TRBJ1-6
CASSAAQITGKNSPLHF
TGTGCCAGCAGTGCCGCGCAAATCACAGGGAAGAATTCACCCCTCCACTTT
>TRBV27|-|-|TRBJ1-6
CASSFTGRAYNSPLHF
TGTGCCAGCAGTTTTACAGGGAGAGCCTATAATTCACCCCTCCACTTT
>TRBV6-5|once|TRBD1|TRBJ1-1
CASSRQGAMNTEAFF
TGTGCCAGCAGTCGACAGGGGGCAATGAACACTGAAGCTTTCTTT
>TRBV10-2|-|TRBD1|TRBJ1-3
CASRPGTASGNTIYF
TGCGCCAGCAGGCCCGGGACAGCCTCTGGAAACACCATATATTTT
>TRBV2|-|-|TRBJ1-5
CASSSRTENQPQHF
TGTGCCAGCAGTTCTCGGACAGAAAATCAGCCCCAGCATTTT
>TRBV6-1|-|-|TRBJ1-5
CASSESLAAISNQPQHF
TGTGCCAGCAGTGAAAGTTTGGCAGCGATTAGCAATCAGCCCCAGCATTTT
>TRBV6-5|once|-|TRBJ1-1
CASIQRYVTEAFF
TGTGCCAGCATACAGCGGTATGTCACTGAAGCTTTCTTT
>TRBV5-1|-|-|TRBJ2-6
CASSQQGPGANVLTF
TGCGCCAGCTCGCAGCAGGGCCCCGGGGCCAACGTCCTGACTTTC
>TRBV19|-|TRBD1|TRBJ1-2
CASSIIGQANYGYTF
TGTGCCAGTAGTATCATAGGACAGGCTAACTATGGCTACACCTTC
>TRBV5-4|-|TRBD1|TRBJ2-7
CASSFTGTGAHEQYF
TGTGCCAGCAGCTTCACCGGGACAGGGGCCCACGAGCAGTACTTC
>TRBV3-1/TRBV3-2|-|TRBD2|TRBJ2-3
CASSQGTSGTRDTDTQYF
TGTGCCAGCAGCCAAGGAACTTCCGGGACTAGAGACACAGATACGCAGTATTTT
>TRBV19|-|TRBD1|TRBJ1-3
CASSFGTGPGNTIYF
TGTGCCAGTAGTTTTGGGACAGGGCCCGGAAACACCATATATTTT